This entry lists 20 T cell receptor beta chains sequenced from one sample in a study of human T cells and chemical hapten exposure. The time point is: pre-sensitization, week 0. Described treatment: therapeutic diphenylcyclopropenone sensitization with weekly scalp DPC. Each CDR3 protein gets one entry after TCRdb re-called the RACE reads with MiXCR. The table includes approximately 370,000 distinct CDR3 sequences, 4.5% to 7% detected once. Sequenced here: whole blood, sampled in connection with sensitization to the hapten diphenylcyclopropenone (DPC). The receptors shown here come from a woman between 18 and 30 years old with alopecia areata. Some clones in this sample may be carry-over from other donors' samples.

This clonotype showed up many times. The chain combines TRBV6-6 with TRBJ1-4; the D is unclear. Trimming removed 2 bases from V and 8 bases from J, with 9 bases in between. This CDR3 is built from 13 residues. Germline CDR1 reads MNHNY; CDR2 reads SVGAGI (reference sequence). CDR3 in amino acids: CASSYRRGEKLFF. The CDR3 nucleotides are TGTGCCAGCAGTTACAGGCGCGGAGAAAAACTGTTTTTT.

This chain connects TRBV25-1 to TRBJ2-7; tentatively, D is TRBD1 (6 bases). Trimming cost V 8 bases and J 6 bases, with 20 bases left between them. This CDR3 has 14 residues. Per the germline V gene, CDR1 is MGHDK and CDR2 is SYGVNS. DNA for the CDR3: TGTGCCAGCGGTACGGAACAGGGTAATGTCGAGCAGTACTTC. Amino acids: CASGTEQGNVEQYF.

This clonotype came up many times. This chain joins TRBV5-1 and TRBJ2-7; 8 nucleotides agree with TRBD1. Germline CDR1 reads SGHRS; CDR2 reads YFSETQ. The CDR3 consists of 14 residues. V was clipped by 0 bases and J by 7 bases; unmatched bases: 6. CDR3 bases: TGCGCCAGCAGCTTGGCGACAGGGGTAGGAGAGCAGTACTTC. Protein product: CASSLATGVGEQYF. The full variable domain, in which reference TRBV5-1 and TRBJ2-7 provide the parts outside the CDR3, is KAGVTQTPRYLIKTRGQQVTLSCSPISGHRSVSWYQQTPGQGLQFLFEYFSETQRNKGNFPGRFSGRQFSNSRSEMNVSTLELGDSALYLCASSLATGVGEQYFGPGTRLTVT.

This clonotype was observed many times. The V gene is TRBV6-5, the J gene TRBJ1-2; possible D gene TRBD1, 6 bases. The CDR3 is 13 amino acids. Trimming left V 5 bases short and J 6 bases short, with 13 bases between. Germline CDR1 MNHEY, CDR2 SVGAGI. The CDR3 bases are TGTGCCAGCAGTAAACACAGGGAGGATGGCTACACCTTC. It is translated as CASSKHREDGYTF.

A few counts support this clonotype. This chain links TRBV28 with TRBJ2-7; 7 nucleotides align to TRBD1. This CDR3 has 13 amino acids. CDR1 and CDR2 from the germline V gene are MDHEN and SYDVKM. The junction had 5 bases not matched to a gene; V was cut back by 6 bases and J by 3 bases. The DNA of the CDR3 is TGTGCCAGCAGCCCACAGGGGTTCTACGAGCAGTACTTC. Translation: CASSPQGFYEQYF.

J is TRBJ2-3 and V is TRBV28; 9 bases fit TRBD1. CDR1 MDHEN and CDR2 SYDVKM come from the germline V gene. This CDR3 region has 16 residues. V was clipped by 5 bases and J by 4 bases; unmatched bases: 10. The DNA for the CDR3 is TGTGCCAGCAGTCACAACCCGGGACAGGGATCAGATACGCAGTATTTT. Translation: CASSHNPGQGSDTQYF. The full variable domain, with the rest looked up from reference TRBV28 and TRBJ2-3, is DVKVTQSSRYLVKRTGEKVFLECVQDMDHENMFWYRQDPGLGLRLIYFSYDVKMKEKGDIPEGYSVSREKKERFSLILESASTNQTSMYLCASSHNPGQGSDTQYFGPGTRLTVL.

Ten or more counts support this clonotype. The chain couples TRBV6-5 to TRBJ1-2; D call uncertain. With 6 bases removed from V and 8 bases from J, the gap between germline ends came to 16 bases. There are 13 residues in the CDR3. CDR1 and CDR2 (germline): MNHEY, SVGAGI. CDR3 DNA sequence: TGTGCCAGCAGCAACGCCCCGACTAAAGGCTACACCTTC. It translates to CASSNAPTKGYTF.

In this sample, this clonotype turned up many times. V and J are TRBV11-2 and TRBJ2-1, with D possibly matching TRBD1 (6 bases). CDR1 is SGHAT and CDR2 is FQNNGV in the germline V gene. Trimming cost V 5 bases and J 5 bases, with 10 bases left between them. The CDR3 loop spans 13 amino acids. CDR3 sequence: CASSQGQNNEQFF. DNA for the CDR3: TGTGCCAGCAGCCAAGGACAGAACAATGAGCAGTTCTTC. Looking up the rest from reference TRBV11-2 and TRBJ2-1 gives the full variable domain: EAGVAQSPRYKIIEKRQSVAFWCNPISGHATLYWYQQILGQGPKLLIQFQNNGVVDDSQLPKDRFSAERLKGVDSTLKIQPAKLEDSAVYLCASSQGQNNEQFFGPGTRLTVL.

The rearrangement joins TRBV2 to TRBJ2-7; possibly TRBD1 or TRBD2 for D (5 bases each). V lost 0 bases, J lost 0 bases, and 9 bases lay in between. The V gene's germline CDR1 is SNHLY and CDR2 FYNNEI. This CDR3 is built from 15 residues. CDR3 DNA sequence: TGTGCCAGCAGTGAAGCGCGAGGGGACTCCTACGAGCAGTACTTC. Protein: CASSEARGDSYEQYF.

This clonotype was seen repeatedly, ten times or more. V usage is TRBV12-3 or TRBV12-4 and J usage is TRBJ1-2, with D unclear. The germline V and J ends were trimmed by 1 base and 2 bases, with 8 bases remaining between them. The CDR3 covers 14 residues. DNA of the CDR3: TGTGCCAGCAGTTTAGGGGCCAACAACTATGGCTACACCTTC. It codes for CASSLGANNYGYTF.

This clonotype was found many times. The chain is built from TRBV20-1 and TRBJ1-5; unclear D gene. The CDR3 length is 12 residues. The V end was cut by 3 bases, the J end by 5 bases, with 8 bases between. CDR1 and CDR2 (germline): DFQATT, SNEGSKA (reference sequence). The chain's CDR3 is CSARPGDQPQHF. CDR3 DNA sequence: TGCAGTGCTAGGCCCGGGGATCAGCCCCAGCATTTT.

This clonotype was seen a handful of times. The chain carries TRBV6-2 or TRBV6-3 and TRBJ1-2; D unresolved. The CDR3 totals 12 residues. The germline V gene has CDR1 MNHEY and CDR2 SVGEGT. With 4 bases removed from V and 10 bases from J, the gap between germline ends came to 13 bases. CDR3 in amino acids: CASSFGPRNYTF. Written as DNA, the CDR3 is TGTGCCAGCAGTTTCGGTCCGCGGAACTACACCTTC.

This clonotype was found many times. The V call is TRBV29-1, the J call TRBJ2-1; tentatively, D is TRBD1 (5 bases). The CDR3 loop spans 13 amino acids. Trimming removed 5 bases at V and 2 bases at J, with 10 bases between. Germline assignment: CDR1 SQVTM and CDR2 ANQGSEA. The CDR3 DNA sequence: TGCAGCGTTTACACAGGAACCTACAATGAGCAGTTCTTC. This codes for CSVYTGTYNEQFF.

This clonotype was recorded a few times. This chain uses TRBV2 with TRBJ2-1, with D unclear. This CDR3 has 13 amino acids. V dropped 4 bases and J dropped 6 bases, with 10 bases sitting between them. Germline V lookup: CDR1 SNHLY, CDR2 FYNNEI. DNA of the CDR3: TGTGCCAGCAGTGCCCGGACCTTCAATGAGCAGTTCTTC. It translates to CASSARTFNEQFF.

The chain employs TRBV27 and TRBJ1-1, with D maybe TRBD1 (6 bases). CDR1 is MNHEY and CDR2 is SMNVEV in the germline V gene (reference sequence). The CDR3 is made up of 16 amino acids. V gave up 0 bases and J gave up 5 bases, with 16 bases separating them. The CDR3 nucleotides are TGTGCCAGCAGTTTATCGCACGGAAGGGGGAGGACTGAAGCTTTCTTT. Its protein product is CASSLSHGRGRTEAFF.

As to this clonotype: A much larger clone differs from this one at a single base, so this may be a read error. This rearrangement joins TRBV27 to TRBJ2-3; D call uncertain. Trimming took off 5 bases at V and 5 bases at J, with 17 bases between the two ends. CDR1 and CDR2 from the germline V gene are MNHEY and SMNVEV (reference sequence). The CDR3 totals 15 residues. The CDR3 spells CASSPVATLGDTQYF. The CDR3 coding sequence is TGTGCCAGCAGTCCGGTCGCGACATTAGGAGATACGCAGTATTTT.

This clonotype was detected only a few times. This rearrangement joins TRBV13 to TRBJ1-1, with a tentative D call TRBD1 (6 bases). The germline CDR1 and CDR2 sequences are PRHDT and FYEKMQ (reference sequence). Deletions cut 2 bases from V and 1 base from J, with 14 bases between. CDR3 length equals 16 residues. The CDR3 reads CASSLSWGQGNTEAFF. CDR3 coding DNA: TGTGCCAGCAGCTTATCTTGGGGGCAGGGGAACACTGAAGCTTTCTTT. The whole variable domain, remainder taken from reference TRBV13 and TRBJ1-1, is AAGVIQSPRHLIKEKRETATLKCYPIPRHDTVYWYQQGPGQDPQFLISFYEKMQSDKGSIPDRFSAQQFSDYHSELNMSSLELGDSALYFCASSLSWGQGNTEAFFGQGTRLTVV.

The CDR3 loop is CASSGGWGSSYEQYF. In DNA, the CDR3 is TGTGCCAGCAGTGGAGGCTGGGGGAGCTCCTACGAGCAGTACTTC. J is TRBJ2-7 and V is TRBV6-1; either TRBD1 or TRBD2 may supply D (5 bases each). V lost 4 bases, J lost 0 bases, and 13 bases lay in between. Germline V CDR1 and CDR2: MNHNS, SASEGT. The CDR3 runs 15 residues.

This clonotype was seen repeatedly, ten times or more. The chain links TRBV7-9 to TRBJ2-5, with D maybe TRBD2 (5 bases). This CDR3 contains 14 residues. The germline CDR1 and CDR2 sequences are SEHNR and FQNEAQ (reference sequence). V was cut by 5 bases and J by 4 bases, with 14 bases left in between. In DNA form, the CDR3 reads TGTGCCAGCAGCCTTGTTCCCGAGGGAGAGACCCAGTACTTC. Amino acid sequence: CASSLVPEGETQYF.

In its sample, this clonotype was seen a few times. The rearrangement uses TRBV6-5 and TRBJ1-1; TRBD1 matches at 10 bases. The germline gives CDR1 MNHEY, CDR2 SVGAGI. The CDR3 is 16 amino acids. Germline trimming cut 5 bases from V and 4 bases from J; bases unmatched to any gene: 10. CDR3 sequence (DNA): TGTGCCAGCAGTCGCCGGTGGGACAGGGGACCCACTGAAGCTTTCTTT. Translated: CASSRRWDRGPTEAFF.